The 5 T cell receptor beta chains below come from one sample, sequenced in a study of sequential checkpoint blockade in melanoma. Assay: immunoSEQ multiplex PCR; the TCRdb copy retains only in-frame clones and omits some. In the table there are under 20,000 clones, about two thirds of which are singletons. Indicated treatment: randomized to nivolumab then ipilimumab (arm A) or the reverse (arm B). Sequenced material: CD8+ T cells sorted from blood (inferred from file names), taken from a patient given nivolumab and ipilimumab in sequence. The receptors originated from a human donor with melanoma.

This sequence joins TRBV9 and TRBJ2-1; tentatively, D is TRBD1 (6 bases). The V end lost 3 bases, the J end lost 1 base, and 17 bases lay between the germline ends. Germline CDR1 is SGDLS and CDR2 is YYNGEE. The CDR3 has 17 residues. Written as DNA, the CDR3 is TGTGCCAGCAGCGGAATACAGGGCTCCTATTCCTACAATGAGCAGTTCTTC. Its protein product is CASSGIQGSYSYNEQFF.

This clone is deemed large. CDR3 in DNA: TGTGCCAGCAGCCACGGGGGGGCCGGCTACGAGCAGTACTTC. Protein product: CASSHGGAGYEQYF. The V call is TRBV9, the J call TRBJ2-7; TRBD2 aligns across 8 bases. The CDR3 spans 14 residues. Germline lookup yields CDR1 SGDLS and CDR2 YYNGEE. Germline trimming cut 4 bases from V and 3 bases from J; bases unmatched to any gene: 6.

V is TRBV19 and J is TRBJ1-5; maybe TRBD1 (6 bases). The germline gives CDR1 LNHDA, CDR2 SQIVND (reference sequence). V gave up 4 bases and J gave up 1 base, with 17 bases separating them. The CDR3 is 17 amino acids. Here the CDR3 reads CASSTPFWTESNQPQHF. The CDR3 DNA reads as TGTGCCAGTAGTACACCCTTCTGGACAGAAAGCAATCAGCCCCAGCATTTT. Full variable domain (missing parts from reference TRBV19 and TRBJ1-5): DGGITQSPKYLFRKEGQNVTLSCEQNLNHDAMYWYRQDPGQGLRLIYYSQIVNDFQKGDIAEGYSVSREKKESFPLTVTSAQKNPTAFYLCASSTPFWTESNQPQHFGDGTRLSIL.

The rearrangement links TRBV5-1 to TRBJ2-7; tentative D call: TRBD1 (6 bases). The germline gives CDR1 SGHRS, CDR2 YFSETQ. The CDR3 is 14 amino acids. V was shortened by 7 bases and J by 2 bases, with 16 bases between the two germline ends. CDR3 nucleotides: TGCGCCAGCTCCTACACAGGGATGGCCTACGAGCAGTACTTC. Amino acid sequence: CASSYTGMAYEQYF.

The rearrangement joins TRBV10-1 to TRBJ2-7; D is possibly TRBD2 (6 bases). The germline V gene encodes CDR1 WNHNN and CDR2 SYGVQD (reference sequence). The CDR3 spans 15 residues. The V end was cut by 0 bases, the J end by 5 bases, with 14 bases between. Here the CDR3 reads CASSESGWRAHEQYF. The DNA for the CDR3 is TGCGCCAGCAGTGAGTCCGGGTGGAGGGCCCACGAGCAGTACTTC.